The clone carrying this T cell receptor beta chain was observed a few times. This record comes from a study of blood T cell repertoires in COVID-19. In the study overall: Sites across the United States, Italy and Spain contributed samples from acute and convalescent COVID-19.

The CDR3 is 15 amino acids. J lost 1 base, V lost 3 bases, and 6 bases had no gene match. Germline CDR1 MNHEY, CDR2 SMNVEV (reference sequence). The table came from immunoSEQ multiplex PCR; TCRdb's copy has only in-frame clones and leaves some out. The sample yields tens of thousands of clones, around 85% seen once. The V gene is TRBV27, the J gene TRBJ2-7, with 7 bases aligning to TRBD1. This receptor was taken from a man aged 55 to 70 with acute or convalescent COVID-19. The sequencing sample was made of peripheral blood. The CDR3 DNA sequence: TGTGCCAGCAGTTTCGGAGACAGGGTTTCCTACGAGCAGTACTTC. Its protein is CASSFGDRVSYEQYF.